This T cell receptor beta chain is drawn from a study of radiotherapy plus CTLA-4 blockade in lung cancer. Study background: For 15% to 20% of patients, objective responses occurred, and approximately 33% had disease control.

The protocol was immunoSEQ multiplex PCR, while the TCRdb copy is restricted to in-frame clones and leaves out a portion. The table has 80,000 to 95,000 clones, 80% to 85% seen once; the top ten hold 0.82%. This clone was observed once. Its specificity is not known. Receiving focal radiation plus CTLA-4 blockade with ipilimumab were patients who had chemo-refractory metastatic non-small-cell lung cancer. The CDR3 has 12 residues. The germline gives CDR1 MDHEN, CDR2 SYDVKM. The V and J ends lost 1 base and 4 bases respectively, with 5 bases between them. General study findings and limits: Early blood T cell clone changes and increased post-radiation serum interferon-beta were reportedly the strongest response predictors. Subsequent to radiotherapy plus ipilimumab, tumor-derived TCR clones underwent expansion in blood.

This clonotype was sampled from a human donor with non-small cell lung cancer who had stable disease on radiotherapy plus ipilimumab. The specimen was peripheral blood, collected from a patient treated with radiotherapy plus ipilimumab. This chain links TRBV28 with TRBJ2-7; no definite D call. The CDR3 bases are TGTGCCAGCAGTTTATTGCGTTACGAGCAGTACTTC. This sequence encodes CASSLLRYEQYF.